This T cell receptor (beta chain) is from a study of tumor-infiltrating lymphocytes in primary liver carcinoma. With around 490 ng total RNA as template and a constant-region primer, TCR beta cDNA was made. Construction of TCR beta libraries relied on three successive nested multiplex PCR rounds employing slightly modified ARM-PCR. TRBV1-TRBV30 forward primers paired with a C-beta reverse primer drove the first two PCR rounds, roughly 10 cycles each. One entry per CDR3 protein results from TCRdb running MiXCR on the multiplex PCR reads. The repertoire holds approximately 330,000 distinct CDR3 sequences, about two thirds seen once, with about 6% in the top ten. RNA was extracted from whole blood without cell sorting, alongside germline DNA. This clonotype was seen ten or more times. Trimming at V came to 1 base and at J to 5 bases, leaving 13 bases not matched to a gene. The germline CDR1 and CDR2 sequences are MGHRA and YSYEKL. CDR3 size: 17 residues.

The receptor was derived from a man in his forties or fifties with primary liver carcinoma and hepatitis B virus infection. The chain couples TRBV4-1 to TRBJ1-2; TRBD1 aligns across 7 bases. Sequencing used peripheral blood. CDR3 coding DNA: TGCGCCAGCAGCCAAGGTGGTAGGGGGCGTAGTGGATATGGCTACACCTTC. It codes for CASSQGGRGRSGYGYTF.